The 25 T cell receptor beta chains listed next were all sequenced from one sample in a study of identical twins. TCRdb reprocessed the 5' RACE reads via MiXCR and lists one record per CDR3 protein. This repertoire shows roughly 1.6 million distinct CDR3 sequences, 32% found once; its top ten account for 0.25% to 0.3%. Sequencing was done on a sample of cord blood. These TCRs come from a newborn girl in good health.

The chain employs TRBV20-1 and TRBJ1-5; unclear D gene. CDR1 DFQATT and CDR2 SNEGSKA come from the germline V gene (reference sequence). The CDR3 consists of 13 residues. The ends were cut back, 5 bases at V and 6 bases at J, with 14 bases in the middle. This CDR3 reads CSAAGPGRQPQHF. CDR3 sequence (DNA): TGCAGTGCTGCCGGGCCCGGGCGTCAGCCCCAGCATTTT.

This clonotype was seen only a few times. This chain connects TRBV29-1 to TRBJ2-4; tentative D call: TRBD2 (6 bases). The J call is doubtful: the DNA matches TRBJ2-7 better. Germline CDR1 is SQVTM and CDR2 is ANQGSEA. CDR3 length equals 14 residues. In DNA, the CDR3 is TGCAGCGCAAGGGACTCTTTTCCTATCTACGAGCAGTACTTC. It codes for CSARDSFPIYEQYF.

A remark on this clonotype: With a much larger clone just one base away, this may be a read error. The rearrangement uses TRBV9 and TRBJ2-7; D gene ambiguous. V gave up 4 bases and J gave up 7 bases, with 21 bases separating them. The CDR3 has 15 residues. The V gene's germline CDR1 is SGDLS and CDR2 YYNGEE. The CDR3: CASSPSPSSYNEQYF. The CDR3 region has the DNA TGTGCCAGCAGCCCTAGTCCGAGCTCCTACAATGAGCAGTACTTC.

The chain couples TRBV2 to TRBJ2-2; D unclear. CDR3 length equals 15 residues. The V end lost 4 bases, the J end lost 2 bases, and 11 bases lay between the germline ends. Germline V lookup: CDR1 SNHLY, CDR2 FYNNEI. This CDR3 is CASSVSLINTGELFF. The DNA for the CDR3 is TGTGCCAGCAGTGTTAGTCTAATAAACACCGGGGAGCTGTTTTTT.

The chain is built from TRBV20-1 and TRBJ2-5; D gene ambiguous. CDR1 DFQATT and CDR2 SNEGSKA come from the germline V gene (reference sequence). CDR3 length: 11 residues. The V end lost 3 bases, the J end lost 11 bases, and 13 bases lay between the germline ends. In DNA form, the CDR3 reads TGCAGTGCTAGGGTCTACCATGAGCAGTACTTC. Amino acids: CSARVYHEQYF.

This chain links TRBV20-1 with TRBJ2-3; 8 positions agree with TRBD2. J gave up 1 base and V 0 bases, and 3 bases lay outside the gene matches. CDR1 is DFQATT and CDR2 is SNEGSKA in the germline V gene (reference sequence). The CDR3 has 15 amino acids. CDR3 sequence reads: CSARDDGGGTDTQYF. The DNA for the CDR3 is TGCAGTGCTAGAGATGACGGGGGGGGCACAGATACGCAGTATTTT.

The chain recombines TRBV7-9 with TRBJ2-1; D perhaps matches TRBD1 (6 bases). V was trimmed by 5 bases and J by 5 bases, leaving 16 bases between them. There are 15 residues in the CDR3. Germline V gene lookup returns CDR1 SEHNR and CDR2 FQNEAQ (reference sequence). For the CDR3, the DNA is TGTGCCAGCAGCCCGGACCCAAGGGGGAACAATGAGCAGTTCTTC. This encodes CASSPDPRGNNEQFF.

This clonotype was observed a single time. This rearrangement joins TRBV4-1 to TRBJ2-7; no clear D gene. The CDR3 consists of 14 residues. Trimming removed 3 bases at V and 7 bases at J, with 16 bases between. In germline, CDR1 is MGHRA, CDR2 YSYEKL. The CDR3 is CASSHALKLDEQYF. The CDR3 nucleotides read TGCGCCAGCAGCCACGCCCTGAAACTGGATGAGCAGTACTTC.

In this sample, this clonotype turned up once. The genes are TRBV12-3 or TRBV12-4 and TRBJ2-2; tentative D call: TRBD1 (6 bases). The CDR3 consists of 13 residues. The V end was cut by 6 bases, the J end by 6 bases, with 11 bases between. CDR3 amino acids: CASRTDSAGELFF. CDR3 DNA: TGTGCCAGCAGGACGGACAGTGCCGGGGAGCTGTTTTTT.

The V and J genes are TRBV5-1 and TRBJ2-4, with TRBD1 identical over 10 bases. Germline values: CDR1 SGHRS, CDR2 YFSETQ. Trimming took 1 base from V and 13 from J; bases not matched to a gene: 11. The CDR3 has 15 residues. DNA for the CDR3: TGCGCCAGCAGCTTGACCGTGACAGGGGGCAATGAGCAGTACTTC. Its translation: CASSLTVTGGNEQYF.

This clonotype was picked up a small number of times. The gene calls are TRBV9 and TRBJ2-3; 11 bases map to TRBD2. CDR1 is SGDLS, CDR2 YYNGEE, per germline. The J segment lost 2 bases and the V segment lost 0 bases, leaving 5 bases of the junction unmatched. The CDR3 is made up of 17 amino acids. The CDR3 loop is CASSVDTSGGLTDTQYF. DNA of the CDR3: TGTGCCAGCAGCGTAGACACTAGCGGGGGACTCACAGATACGCAGTATTTT.

There are a few counts of this clonotype. This sequence joins TRBV5-1 and TRBJ2-5; 14 nucleotides line up with TRBD2. The J segment lost 7 bases and the V segment lost 3 bases, leaving 11 bases of the junction unmatched. This CDR3 comprises 17 residues. CDR1 and CDR2 from the germline V gene are SGHRS and YFSETQ. Here the CDR3 reads CASSSSGLAGVIGTQYF. In DNA, the CDR3 is TGCGCCAGCAGCTCCTCGGGACTAGCGGGAGTGATAGGGACCCAGTACTTC.

The chain carries TRBV20-1 and TRBJ2-3; 8 positions agree with TRBD2. From germline, CDR1 is DFQATT and CDR2 SNEGSKA (reference sequence). This CDR3 contains 15 residues. The trim removed 5 bases at V and 1 base at J, leaving 8 bases unmatched. The CDR3 DNA is TGCAGTGCTGATCTGCGGGGGGTCGGCACAGATACGCAGTATTTT. Protein product: CSADLRGVGTDTQYF.

There are a few counts of this clonotype. The chain couples TRBV10-2 to TRBJ2-1; 9 bases agree with TRBD2. J was trimmed by 0 bases and V by 7 bases; bases with no gene match: 7. The length of the CDR3 is 16 residues. Germline V CDR1 and CDR2: WSHSY, SAAADI. The CDR3 DNA is TGCGCCAGCATGAGGCGGGAGGGAAGCTCCTACAATGAGCAGTTCTTC. Its protein is CASMRREGSSYNEQFF.

This clonotype came up a few times. The V gene is TRBV29-1, the J gene TRBJ2-7; 10 bases agree with TRBD2. The CDR3 extends over 15 amino acids. Trimming took 3 bases from V and 2 from J; bases not matched to a gene: 7. CDR1 and CDR2 (germline): SQVTM, ANQGSEA. The CDR3 is CSVETPSGGAYEQYF. As DNA, the CDR3 is TGCAGCGTTGAGACCCCGAGCGGGGGGGCCTACGAGCAGTACTTC.

This clonotype was detected a few times. This chain links TRBV5-5 with TRBJ2-1, with 10 bases identical to TRBD2. With 2 bases clipped from V and 3 bases from J, the junction kept 8 bases outside the gene matches. This CDR3 is built from 17 residues. CDR1 is SGHKS and CDR2 is YYEKEE in the germline V gene (reference sequence). The CDR3 region is CASSFHSLAGDYNEQFF. CDR3 bases: TGTGCCAGCAGCTTTCATTCGCTAGCGGGAGACTACAATGAGCAGTTCTTC. The variable domain in full, with the rest retrieved from reference TRBV5-5 and TRBJ2-1, is DAGVTQSPTHLIKTRGQQVTLRCSPISGHKSVSWYQQVLGQGPQFIFQYYEKEERGRGNFPDRFSARQFPNYSSELNVNALLLGDSALYLCASSFHSLAGDYNEQFFGPGTRLTVL.

The sample holds a few counts of this clonotype. V is TRBV4-2 and J is TRBJ2-2, with D tentatively TRBD1 (5 bases). This CDR3 is 14 amino acids long. Trimming cost V 2 bases and J 6 bases, with 10 bases left between them. Germline-derived CDR1 and CDR2 are LGHNA and YNFKEQ. For the CDR3, the DNA is TGTGCCAGCAGCCAATCCCTCAGGGCCGGGGAGCTGTTTTTT. Its protein is CASSQSLRAGELFF.

The chain uses TRBV25-1 and TRBJ2-1; 9 bases align to TRBD2. This CDR3 region has 15 residues. CDR1 and CDR2 from the germline V gene are MGHDK and SYGVNS. Trimming cost V 4 bases and J 7 bases; bases outside gene matches: 8. The CDR3: CASSVASGVGNEQFF. CDR3 sequence (DNA): TGTGCCAGCAGTGTTGCTAGCGGGGTGGGAAATGAGCAGTTCTTC.

The chain recombines TRBV5-1 with TRBJ2-1; 9 bases are a match to TRBD2. The germline CDR1 and CDR2 sequences are SGHRS and YFSETQ. The ends lost 4 bases at V and 7 bases at J; junction bases unmatched: 6. This CDR3 contains 14 residues. This chain's CDR3 is CASSPSTSGNEQFF. In DNA, the CDR3 is TGCGCCAGCAGCCCCTCGACTAGCGGAAATGAGCAGTTCTTC.

The sample holds a few counts of this clonotype. The chain is built from TRBV4-2 and TRBJ2-3; D is unresolved. Trimming shortened V by 4 bases and J by 0 bases, and 17 bases separated the two germline ends. The germline CDR1 and CDR2 sequences are LGHNA and YNFKEQ. This CDR3 region has 17 residues. CDR3 sequence reads: CASSPQFQAGSTDTQYF. The CDR3 DNA reads as TGTGCCAGCAGCCCCCAGTTTCAAGCCGGGAGCACAGATACGCAGTATTTT.

The V and J genes are TRBV4-2 and TRBJ2-2, with 7 nucleotides matching TRBD2. The CDR3 loop spans 18 amino acids. Trimming cost V 4 bases and J 0 bases; bases outside gene matches: 11. Germline loops: CDR1 LGHNA, CDR2 YNFKEQ. CDR3 amino acids: CASSRLHSGTTNTGELFF. The DNA of the CDR3 is TGTGCCAGCAGCCGATTACATTCCGGGACTACGAACACCGGGGAGCTGTTTTTT.

This clonotype turned up a few times. DNA for the CDR3: TGTGCCAGCAGTCCAGACAAGGGTTTTCAGCCCCAGCATTTT. Protein: CASSPDKGFQPQHF. The V gene is TRBV6-6, the J gene TRBJ1-5, with D hard to call. V dropped 5 bases and J dropped 6 bases, with 14 bases sitting between them. The CDR3 sequence is 14 residues long. CDR1 and CDR2 (germline): MNHNY, SVGAGI (reference sequence).

This clonotype was picked up a small number of times. This sequence joins TRBV12-3 or TRBV12-4 and TRBJ2-2, with 8 bases aligning to TRBD2. V gave up 5 bases and J gave up 5 bases; unmatched junction bases: 1. CDR3 length equals 13 residues. For the CDR3, the DNA is TGTGCCAGCAGTCGACTAGCGACCGGGGAGCTGTTTTTT. Translating gives CASSRLATGELFF.

This chain uses TRBV4-1 with TRBJ2-7; the match to TRBD1 covers 9 bases. Losses at the gene ends were 6 bases for V and 2 bases for J; bases not matched to a gene: 5. Germline V gene lookup returns CDR1 MGHRA and CDR2 YSYEKL. The length of the CDR3 is 14 residues. Written as DNA, the CDR3 is TGCGCCAGCAGGTCGGACAGGGGCGCCTACGAGCAGTACTTC. This encodes CASRSDRGAYEQYF.

This clonotype was seen more than once but under ten times. The gene calls are TRBV5-1 and TRBJ2-1, with 13 bases matching TRBD2. Germline lookup yields CDR1 SGHRS and CDR2 YFSETQ. This CDR3 is 18 amino acids long. Unmatched junction bases numbered 12, after V lost 4 bases and J lost 5 bases. The CDR3: CASSHGLAGVMRHNEQFF. The CDR3 DNA follows: TGCGCCAGCAGCCATGGACTAGCGGGAGTAATGAGGCACAATGAGCAGTTCTTC.